The clone carrying this T cell receptor (beta chain) was counted only a few times. This sample is part of a study of blood T cell repertoires in COVID-19. On the study more broadly: Sites in the United States, Italy and Spain provided acute and convalescent COVID-19 samples.

TCRdb's copy holds only in-frame clones and misses some; the assay was immunoSEQ multiplex PCR. This sample carries some 130,000 clones, roughly 76% of them seen once, and the ten largest clones take roughly 13%. Trimming at V came to 2 bases and at J to 5 bases, leaving 0 bases not matched to a gene. CDR1 and CDR2 from the germline V gene are MNHEY and SVGEGT. CDR3 size: 13 residues. The chain uses TRBV6-2 or TRBV6-3 and TRBJ1-1; TRBD1 matches at 9 bases. The receptor was isolated from an elderly man with acute or convalescent COVID-19. Sequencing input: peripheral blood. The CDR3 protein is CASSYGQGTEAFF. The CDR3 nucleotides read TGTGCCAGCAGTTACGGACAGGGGACTGAAGCTTTCTTT.